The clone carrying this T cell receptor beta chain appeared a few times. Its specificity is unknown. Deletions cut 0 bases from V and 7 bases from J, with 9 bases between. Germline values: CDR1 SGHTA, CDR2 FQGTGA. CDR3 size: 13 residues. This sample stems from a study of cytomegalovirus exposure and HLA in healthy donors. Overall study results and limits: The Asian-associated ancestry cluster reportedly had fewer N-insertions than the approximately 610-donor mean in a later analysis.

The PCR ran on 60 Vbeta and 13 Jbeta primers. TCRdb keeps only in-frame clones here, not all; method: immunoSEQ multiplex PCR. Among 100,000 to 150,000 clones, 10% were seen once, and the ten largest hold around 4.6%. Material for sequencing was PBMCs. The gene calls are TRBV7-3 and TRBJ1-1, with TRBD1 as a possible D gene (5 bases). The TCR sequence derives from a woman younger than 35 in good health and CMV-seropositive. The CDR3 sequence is CASSLTQQGEAFF. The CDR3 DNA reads TGTGCCAGCAGCTTAACGCAGCAGGGTGAAGCTTTCTTT. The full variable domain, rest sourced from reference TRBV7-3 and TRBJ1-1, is GAGVSQTPSNKVTEKGKYVELRCDPISGHTALYWYRQSLGQGPEFLIYFQGTGAADDSGLPNDRFFAVRPEGSVSTLKIQRTERGDSAVYLCASSLTQQGEAFFGQGTRLTVV.